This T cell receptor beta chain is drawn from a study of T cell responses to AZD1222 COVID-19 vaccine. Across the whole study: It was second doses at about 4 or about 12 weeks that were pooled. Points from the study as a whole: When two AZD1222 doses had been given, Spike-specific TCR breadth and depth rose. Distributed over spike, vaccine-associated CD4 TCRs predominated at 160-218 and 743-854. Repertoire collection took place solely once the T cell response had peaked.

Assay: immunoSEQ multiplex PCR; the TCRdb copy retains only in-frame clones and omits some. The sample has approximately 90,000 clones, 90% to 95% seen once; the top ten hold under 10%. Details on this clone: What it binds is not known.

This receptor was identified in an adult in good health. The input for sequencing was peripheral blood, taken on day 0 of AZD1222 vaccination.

The CDR3 region is CASPPPAGGEYGYTF. CDR3 nucleotide sequence: TGTGCCAGCCCCCCCCCGGCCGGGGGCGAATATGGCTACACCTTC. The chain carries TRBV7-9 and TRBJ1-2; D might be TRBD1 (6 bases). V dropped 8 bases and J dropped 5 bases, with 21 bases sitting between them. Germline V lookup: CDR1 SEHNR, CDR2 FQNEAQ (reference sequence). This CDR3 comprises 15 residues.